The rows below give T cell receptor beta chains drawn from one sample of a study of chemoradiotherapy in HPV16-positive cancers. Assay used: immunoSEQ multiplex PCR; TCRdb lists only in-frame clones, some missing. The table shows approximately 7,700 clones, with nearly 90% occurring only once. The sequencing here drew on tumor tissue, taken from a patient who underwent chemoradiotherapy. The receptors were sampled from a human donor with HPV-associated anogenital cancer. CDR3s include the opening cysteine and the closing phenylalanine or tryptophan. The order of the fields is V gene, D gene, J gene, clone size, CDR3 protein, CDR3 DNA. A D gene is named only where the DNA matches it firmly. Size is stated for part of the rows, as once, few or many counts, or as a class when the clone is expanded.

>TRBV2|TRBD1|TRBJ1-1|few
CASSERFRRGRANTEAFF
TGTGCCAGCAGTGAACGATTTCGGAGGGGGCGGGCGAACACTGAAGCTTTCTTT
>TRBV5-8|TRBD1|TRBJ1-2|.
CASREQGANYGYTF
TGTGCCAGCAGGGAACAGGGGGCTAACTATGGCTACACCTTC
>TRBV5-1|.|TRBJ1-4|.
CASSLGDNSEKLFF
TGCGCCAGCAGCTTGGGAGACAACAGTGAAAAACTGTTTTTT
>TRBV6-5|.|TRBJ1-3|.
CASSLTGSGNTIYF
TGTGCCAGCAGTTTGACAGGCTCTGGAAACACCATATATTTT
>TRBV30|.|TRBJ1-2|.
CAWSVRLGGDGYTF
TGTGCCTGGAGTGTACGGCTGGGAGGGGATGGCTACACCTTC
>TRBV30|TRBD2|TRBJ2-7|.
CAWTSGSYEQYF
TGTGCCTGGACTAGCGGTTCCTACGAGCAGTACTTC
>TRBV27|TRBD1|TRBJ1-2|.
CASSRKPTGGYGYTF
TGTGCCAGCAGTCGCAAACCCACAGGGGGCTATGGCTACACCTTC
>TRBV7-3|TRBD2|TRBJ2-2|once
CASSLRAGTNTGELFF
TGTGCCAGCAGCTTAAGAGCGGGAACGAACACCGGGGAGCTGTTTTTT
>TRBV28|.|TRBJ1-1|.
CASSLQNLNTEAFF
TGTGCCAGCAGTTTACAGAATTTGAACACTGAAGCTTTCTTT
>TRBV4-2|TRBD2|TRBJ2-7|.
CASSQRTAGEAPMYF
TGTGCCAGCAGCCAGCGGACAGCGGGAGAGGCCCCAATGTACTTC
>TRBV2|.|TRBJ2-6|.
CASSEGLSGANVLTF
TGTGCCAGCAGTGAGGGCCTCTCTGGGGCCAACGTCCTGACTTTC
>TRBV29-1|.|TRBJ2-1|few
CSVEEVGGPSSYNEQFF
TGCAGCGTTGAAGAAGTTGGCGGACCTAGCTCCTACAATGAGCAGTTCTTC
>TRBV6-6|TRBD1|TRBJ2-7|.
CASRETGTGGYEQYF
TGTGCCAGCAGGGAGACCGGGACAGGGGGCTACGAGCAGTACTTC
>TRBV19|.|TRBJ1-1|once
CASSQPRFRGSNTEAFF
TGTGCCAGTAGTCAACCCCGTTTCAGGGGATCGAACACTGAAGCTTTCTTT
>TRBV5-1|TRBD1|TRBJ1-6|.
CASSLGTGNESPLHF
TGCGCCAGCAGCTTGGGGACAGGGAATGAATCACCCCTCCACTTT
>TRBV10-3|TRBD2|TRBJ2-3|.
CAISESKAGRTDTQYF
TGTGCCATCAGTGAGTCGAAAGCGGGACGCACAGATACGCAGTATTTT
>TRBV9|TRBD2|TRBJ2-7|.
CASSVARLAGEDKYF
TGTGCCAGCAGCGTAGCACGGCTAGCGGGAGAGGATAAGTACTTC
>TRBV2|.|TRBJ1-2|once
CASSEGGGYTF
TGTGCCAGCAGTGAAGGGGGAGGCTACACCTTC
>TRBV9|TRBD2|TRBJ2-2|.
CASSSTSWNTGELFF
TGTGCCAGCAGCTCGACTAGCTGGAACACCGGGGAGCTGTTTTTT
>TRBV6-5|TRBD2|TRBJ2-1|once
CASSYTPDGRNEQFF
TGTGCCAGCAGTTACACCCCTGACGGGAGGAATGAGCAGTTCTTC
>TRBV10-1|.|TRBJ2-1|.
CASSDSNEQFF
TGCGCCAGCAGTGACAGCAATGAGCAGTTCTTC
>TRBV5-6|.|TRBJ2-1|.
CASSFPTVHEQFF
TGTGCCAGCAGCTTCCCGACAGTGCATGAGCAGTTCTTC
>TRBV5-4|TRBD1|TRBJ2-3|.
CASTKDRGRVDTQYF
TGTGCCAGCACCAAGGACAGGGGGCGGGTAGATACGCAGTATTTT
>TRBV4-1|TRBD2|TRBJ2-2|once
CASSQLGLKREGPNTGELFF
TGCGCCAGCAGCCAACTTGGGCTGAAGCGGGAGGGCCCGAACACCGGGGAGCTGTTTTTT
>TRBV6-1|.|TRBJ1-2|few
CASSEGGNGYTF
TGTGCCAGCAGTGAGGGCGGCAATGGCTACACCTTC
>TRBV18|.|TRBJ2-1|.
CASSPPGPAKNEQFF
TGTGCCAGCTCACCACCGGGGCCAGCGAAGAATGAGCAGTTCTTC
>TRBV6-6|.|TRBJ1-1|once
CASSYVPRNVGEAFF
TGTGCCAGCAGTTACGTTCCACGGAATGTCGGTGAAGCTTTCTTT
>TRBV6-1|.|TRBJ1-2|.
CASSDTPGARGYTF
TGTGCCAGCAGTGACACCCCAGGGGCACGGGGCTACACCTTC
>TRBV7-2|TRBD2|TRBJ2-5|.
CASSLASSGGLETQYF
TGTGCCAGCAGCTTAGCCTCTAGCGGGGGCCTGGAGACCCAGTACTTC
>TRBV30|.|TRBJ1-1|.
CAWSVYYRENTEAFF
TGTGCCTGGAGTGTATACTACCGAGAGAACACTGAAGCTTTCTTT
>TRBV28|.|TRBJ2-1|.
CASSLGYNEQFF
TGTGCCAGCAGTCTAGGGTACAATGAGCAGTTCTTC
>TRBV7-2|TRBD1|TRBJ1-2|.
CASSKTGTGSGYTF
TGTGCCAGCAGCAAAACCGGGACAGGGTCTGGCTACACCTTC
>TRBV5-1|TRBD1|TRBJ1-2|.
CASSLIPGQGYGYTF
TGCGCCAGCAGCTTGATTCCGGGACAGGGCTATGGCTACACCTTC
>TRBV5-1|.|TRBJ2-1|.
CASRVTDFSYNEQFF
TGCGCCAGCAGGGTAACGGATTTCTCCTACAATGAGCAGTTCTTC
>TRBV6-1|.|TRBJ1-2|.
CASIGGRLNYGYTF
TGTGCCAGCATAGGGGGTAGGCTTAACTATGGCTACACCTTC
>TRBV28|TRBD2|TRBJ2-5|.
CASSPRLAGSQETQYF
TGTGCCAGCAGTCCCCGGCTAGCGGGTTCTCAAGAGACCCAGTACTTC
>TRBV5-6|.|TRBJ1-2|.
CASNTGAGGYTF
TGTGCCAGCAACACTGGGGCCGGAGGCTACACCTTC
>TRBV7-8|TRBD2|TRBJ2-1|.
CASSPRSGVSSYNEQFF
TGTGCCAGCAGCCCCCGTAGCGGGGTAAGCTCCTACAATGAGCAGTTCTTC
>TRBV30|TRBD2|TRBJ2-3|.
CAWRRTSGFTDTQYF
TGTGCCTGGAGACGGACTAGCGGGTTCACAGATACGCAGTATTTT
>TRBV9|.|TRBJ1-1|once
CASSVGTGRNTEAFF
TGTGCCAGCAGCGTAGGCACAGGGAGGAACACTGAAGCTTTCTTT
>TRBV5-6|.|TRBJ2-7|.
CASSLGWQGQRYEQYF
TGTGCCAGCAGCTTGGGGTGGCAGGGTCAACGGTACGAGCAGTACTTC
>TRBV18|.|TRBJ2-5|.
CASSPALGETQYF
TGTGCCAGCTCACCCGCGCTGGGCGAGACCCAGTACTTC
>TRBV6-5|TRBD2|TRBJ2-5|.
CASSPAGGQETQYF
TGTGCCAGCAGTCCTGCCGGGGGGCAAGAGACCCAGTACTTC
>TRBV6-1|.|TRBJ1-5|.
CASSDSPFNQPQHF
TGTGCCAGCAGTGACAGCCCTTTCAATCAGCCCCAGCATTTT
>TRBV9|TRBD1|TRBJ1-1|.
CASSGTRDRNTEAFF
TGTGCCAGCAGCGGGACCCGGGACAGAAACACTGAAGCTTTCTTT